This T cell receptor beta chain was identified in a study of cytomegalovirus exposure and HLA in healthy donors. Study-level findings and limits: Using the classifier, cytomegalovirus status was reportedly diagnosed with high specificity and sensitivity.

Concerning this clone: Its specificity is not known.

The CDR3 extends over 17 amino acids. Germline values: CDR1 MNHNS, CDR2 SASEGT. The trim removed 2 bases at V and 0 bases at J, leaving 9 bases unmatched. Primers: 60 Vbeta forward and 13 Jbeta reverse. Original analysis: Approximately 86 million unique TCR beta chains, 10 million to 14 million shared, were counted in a later analysis. The data were produced by immunoSEQ multiplex PCR, yet TCRdb's version contains in-frame clones alone and is incomplete. V and J calls and clone size are those listed in that table; D and trimming were worked out from the DNA. The repertoire consists of about 160,000 clones, with about 72% occurring once and the leading ten covering around 1.5%.

Sequenced sample: PBMCs. The receptor was derived from a man aged 55 to 69 in good health and CMV-seronegative. V gene TRBV6-1 combines with J gene TRBJ2-7; 8 positions match TRBD2. For the CDR3, the DNA is TGTGCCAGCAGTGAAAACGCCTCCGGGAGGGGCTCCTACGAGCAGTACTTC. Amino acid sequence: CASSENASGRGSYEQYF.